The next 27 T cell receptor beta chains were all read from a single sample in a study of shared clonotypes between healthy human individuals. Naive CD8 cells, CD45RO-negative and positively selected for CCR7, excluded terminally differentiated effector memory CD45RA+ cells. Here immunoSEQ multiplex PCR was the method, and the copy in TCRdb shows in-frame clones only, minus some. Of nearly 2 million clones detected, approximately 94% appear once; the ten largest clones hold more than 0.95%. Material for sequencing was naive CD8+ T cells sorted from blood. The receptors come from a man between 18 and 35 years old in good health.

The chain carries TRBV27 and TRBJ2-2, with 11 bases identical to TRBD2. Germline V gene data show CDR1 as MNHEY and CDR2 as SMNVEV (reference sequence). V was pared by 7 bases and J by 6 bases, with 7 bases of the junction left unmatched. This CDR3 is built from 15 residues. CDR3 in amino acids: CASIQLAGEPGELFF. Here the CDR3 DNA reads TGTGCCAGCATCCAACTAGCGGGAGAGCCCGGGGAGCTGTTTTTT.

The genes are TRBV4-1 and TRBJ1-1; 7 nucleotides align to TRBD1. CDR1 and CDR2 from the germline V gene are MGHRA and YSYEKL. J gave up 1 base and V 2 bases, and 7 bases lay outside the gene matches. CDR3 length: 16 amino acids. The CDR3: CASSQIVGTANTEAFF. For the CDR3, the DNA is TGCGCCAGCAGCCAAATCGTAGGGACAGCGAACACTGAAGCTTTCTTT.

The chain carries TRBV2 and TRBJ2-3; TRBD2 agrees at 8 bases. Unmatched junction bases numbered 7, after V lost 8 bases and J lost 0 bases. CDR3 size: 15 residues. Per germline, CDR1 SNHLY and CDR2 FYNNEI. Here the CDR3 reads CASGLLAGSTDTQYF. The CDR3 DNA sequence: TGTGCCAGCGGGTTATTAGCGGGAAGCACAGATACGCAGTATTTT.

In its sample, this clone was seen once. V gene TRBV9 combines with J gene TRBJ2-2; D uncertain. V lost 4 bases and J 5 bases, leaving 15 bases between the germline ends. Germline V lookup: CDR1 SGDLS, CDR2 YYNGEE. The CDR3 extends over 15 amino acids. CDR3 coding DNA: TGTGCCAGCAGCTCCCTCGGGCTAGATACCGGGGAGCTGTTTTTT. Its protein is CASSSLGLDTGELFF.

In its sample, this clone was seen once. Other DNA sequences of this sample code for an identical CDR3. The chain couples TRBV4-3 to TRBJ1-1; D remains unclear. The CDR3 is 14 amino acids. Trimming shortened V by 0 bases and J by 5 bases, and 10 bases separated the two germline ends. Germline V CDR1 and CDR2: LGHNA, YSLEER. CDR3 in amino acids: CASSQDSGGTEAFF. The CDR3 DNA sequence: TGCGCCAGCAGCCAAGACTCAGGTGGGACTGAAGCTTTCTTT.

V is TRBV27 and J is TRBJ2-7; 10 nucleotides match TRBD1. The CDR3 is made up of 13 amino acids. Germline V gene sequence: CDR1 MNHEY, CDR2 SMNVEV (reference sequence). The V segment lost 10 bases and the J segment 6 bases; nucleotides outside the gene matches: 9. CDR3: CATRGQGRGEQYF. The CDR3 nucleotides are TGTGCCACCCGGGGACAGGGGAGGGGCGAGCAGTACTTC.

The chain uses TRBV7-3 and TRBJ2-1; weak D call: TRBD2 (6 bases). The V end was cut by 0 bases, the J end by 7 bases, with 22 bases between. The CDR3 extends over 18 amino acids. Germline V lookup: CDR1 SGHTA, CDR2 FQGTGA. CDR3 coding DNA: TGTGCCAGCAGCTTAACGGTGAGGGGATCTCCCGGAGGGAATGAGCAGTTCTTC. Translation gives CASSLTVRGSPGGNEQFF.

The chain joins TRBV10-3 to TRBJ1-3; possibly TRBD1 for D (5 bases). The V gene's germline CDR1 is ENHRY and CDR2 SYGVKD. The V and J ends lost 4 bases and 2 bases respectively, with 15 bases between them. The CDR3 sequence is 16 residues long. The CDR3 bases are TGTGCCATCAGTGCCGCCTTGGTACAGGCTGGAAACACCATATATTTT. Translating gives CAISAALVQAGNTIYF.

The chain couples TRBV30 to TRBJ2-1, with TRBD1 matching 7 bases. The CDR3 runs to 11 residues. V was pared by 3 bases and J by 13 bases, with 6 bases of the junction left unmatched. Looked up from germline, CDR1 is GTSNPN and CDR2 is SVGIG (reference sequence). CDR3 amino acids: CAWRTGFLQFF. The CDR3 coding sequence is TGTGCCTGGAGGACAGGGTTTCTCCAGTTCTTC.

CDR3 nucleotide sequence: TGCGCCAGCAGCCAGAGGACTAGCGGGGACTACGAGCAGTACTTC. It encodes CASSQRTSGDYEQYF. V gene TRBV4-1 combines with J gene TRBJ2-7; 12 bases are a match to TRBD2. The V segment lost 3 bases and the J segment 3 bases; nucleotides outside the gene matches: 3. The CDR3 runs 15 residues. CDR1 is MGHRA, CDR2 YSYEKL, per germline.

The rearrangement uses TRBV4-1 and TRBJ2-7; 9 bases are shared with TRBD2. CDR3 length equals 15 residues. With V trimmed by 3 bases and J by 2 bases, 5 bases remained unmatched. CDR1 is MGHRA, CDR2 YSYEKL, per germline. The CDR3 here is CASSHGLAPTYEQYF. CDR3 DNA sequence: TGCGCCAGCAGCCATGGACTAGCGCCAACCTACGAGCAGTACTTC.

The V gene is TRBV13, the J gene TRBJ2-5, with TRBD1 matching over 7 bases. The CDR3 totals 13 residues. V shed 5 bases, J shed 6 bases, and the junction held 6 bases outside the gene matches. The germline CDR1 and CDR2 sequences are PRHDT and FYEKMQ (reference sequence). As DNA, the CDR3 is TGTGCCAGCAGCCCGCGACAGGGACAGACCCAGTACTTC. It yields the protein CASSPRQGQTQYF. The whole variable domain, remainder taken from reference TRBV13 and TRBJ2-5, is AAGVIQSPRHLIKEKRETATLKCYPIPRHDTVYWYQQGPGQDPQFLISFYEKMQSDKGSIPDRFSAQQFSDYHSELNMSSLELGDSALYFCASSPRQGQTQYFGPGTRLLVL.

The rearrangement uses TRBV9 and TRBJ2-1; tentative D call: TRBD1 (6 bases). This CDR3 comprises 18 residues. Germline-derived CDR1 and CDR2 are SGDLS and YYNGEE. V gave up 2 bases and J gave up 0 bases, with 18 bases separating them. This CDR3 is CASSVSDRFLSSYNEQFF. DNA for the CDR3: TGTGCCAGCAGCGTGTCGGACAGATTTCTTAGCTCCTACAATGAGCAGTTCTTC. Together with reference TRBV9 and TRBJ2-1, the CDR3 gives the full variable domain: DSGVTQTPKHLITATGQRVTLRCSPRSGDLSVYWYQQSLDQGLQFLIQYYNGEERAKGNILERFSAQQFPDLHSELNLSSLELGDSALYFCASSVSDRFLSSYNEQFFGPGTRLTVL.

The chain recombines TRBV10-2 with TRBJ2-7, with a possible D match to TRBD2 (5 bases). The V end was cut by 5 bases, the J end by 4 bases, with 12 bases between. The CDR3 loop spans 13 amino acids. The germline V gene has CDR1 WSHSY and CDR2 SAAADI. The DNA of the CDR3 is TGCGCCAGCAGTTTGGACCGGGGTTACGAGCAGTACTTC. It is translated as CASSLDRGYEQYF.

The rearrangement uses TRBV7-2 and TRBJ2-3, with 11 bases aligning to TRBD2. V was pared by 4 bases and J by 6 bases, with 9 bases of the junction left unmatched. The CDR3 is made up of 16 amino acids. The V gene's germline CDR1 is SGHTA and CDR2 FQGNSA. The CDR3 nucleotides read TGTGCCAGCAGCTCCCCGACTAGCGGGGTTACGGATACGCAGTATTTT. Its translation is CASSSPTSGVTDTQYF.

Details on this clone: This sample also contains other DNA sequences that code for the same CDR3. The V call is TRBV11-2, the J call TRBJ2-7, with D possibly TRBD1 on 6 matching bases. V gave up 5 bases and J gave up 1 base, with 9 bases separating them. Germline CDR1 is SGHAT and CDR2 is FQNNGV. The CDR3 sequence is 13 residues long. The CDR3 sequence is CASSLGTSYEQYF. CDR3 in DNA: TGTGCCAGCAGCCTCGGGACATCCTACGAGCAGTACTTC.

On this clone: The sample has other DNA sequences that encode this CDR3 too. This sequence joins TRBV7-3 and TRBJ2-7; D ambiguous. Trimming stripped 2 bases from V and 0 bases from J, with 5 bases between. CDR1 is SGHTA and CDR2 is FQGTGA in the germline V gene. The CDR3 covers 13 residues. In DNA, the CDR3 is TGTGCCAGCAGCTTAGGGAACTCCTACGAGCAGTACTTC. This gives the protein CASSLGNSYEQYF.

A note on this clone: Other DNA sequences in the same sample also yield this CDR3. CDR3 sequence (DNA): TGTGCCAGTAGTATAGGGGGCGGCTCTGGAAACACCATATATTTT. It codes for CASSIGGGSGNTIYF. This rearrangement joins TRBV19 to TRBJ1-3, with D perhaps TRBD1 (5 bases). V lost 1 base, J lost 0 bases, and 7 bases lay in between. CDR3 length equals 15 residues. The germline V gene has CDR1 LNHDA and CDR2 SQIVND (reference sequence).

This clone was recorded only once. The chain employs TRBV2 and TRBJ1-2; D remains ambiguous. Trimming cost V 6 bases and J 8 bases, with 10 bases left between them. This CDR3 has 11 amino acids. Germline V lookup: CDR1 SNHLY, CDR2 FYNNEI. Here the CDR3 reads CASSNSPGYTF. CDR3 sequence (DNA): TGTGCCAGCAGCAACAGCCCCGGCTACACCTTC. Looking up the rest from reference TRBV2 and TRBJ1-2 gives the full variable domain: EPEVTQTPSHQVTQMGQEVILRCVPISNHLYFYWYRQILGQKVEFLVSFYNNEISEKSEIFDDQFSVERPDGSNFTLKIRSTKLEDSAMYFCASSNSPGYTFGSGTRLTVV.

About this clone: The sample carries other DNA sequences with the same CDR3. This sequence joins TRBV7-2 and TRBJ2-3; 7 nucleotides agree with TRBD2. CDR1 is SGHTA and CDR2 is FQGNSA in the germline V gene. CDR3 length: 14 residues. V shed 0 bases and J 3 bases; nucleotides not matched to a gene: 0. The CDR3: CASSLAGGTDTQYF. Written as DNA, the CDR3 is TGTGCCAGCAGCTTAGCGGGAGGGACAGATACGCAGTATTTT. The whole variable domain, filled in from reference TRBV7-2 and TRBJ2-3, reads GAGVSQSPSNKVTEKGKDVELRCDPISGHTALYWYRQSLGQGLEFLIYFQGNSAPDKSGLPSDRFSAERTGGSVSTLTIQRTQQEDSAVYLCASSLAGGTDTQYFGPGTRLTVL.

The rearrangement joins TRBV2 to TRBJ2-1, with D uncertain. Germline assignment: CDR1 SNHLY and CDR2 FYNNEI. Trimming took off 7 bases at V and 8 bases at J, with 12 bases between the two ends. CDR3 length: 12 residues. The CDR3: CASTPGVDEQFF. The CDR3 DNA is TGTGCCAGCACCCCAGGCGTCGATGAGCAGTTCTTC.

The chain is built from TRBV28 and TRBJ2-5, with 8 bases aligning to TRBD2. V trimming: 6 bases; J trimming: 9 bases; junction bases outside the gene matches: 18. Germline V gives CDR1 MDHEN, CDR2 SYDVKM. The CDR3 spans 16 residues. In nucleotides, the CDR3 is TGTGCCAGCAGCTCCCCTAACTTTTTAGCGGGACTGGCCCAGTACTTC. It yields the protein CASSSPNFLAGLAQYF.

This clone has only one observation. The chain joins TRBV21-1 to TRBJ2-7; the table's D call, TRBD2, was not checked against the DNA. TRBV21-1 is recorded as a pseudogene. This CDR3 has 12 amino acids. CDR3 amino acids: CASSKGRREQYF. In nucleotides, the CDR3 is TGTGCCAGCAGCAAAGGAAGGAGAGAGCAGTACTTC.

CDR3 bases: TGTGCCAGCAGCGGGACAGCCTTCAACTATGGCTACACCTTC. Protein: CASSGTAFNYGYTF. The chain recombines TRBV9 with TRBJ1-2; TRBD1 is a possible D gene (6 bases). Germline-derived CDR1 and CDR2 are SGDLS and YYNGEE. V was clipped by 3 bases and J by 2 bases, with 11 bases between them. The CDR3 is 14 residues long.

CDR3 protein: CASSQRGAGGDTQYF. The CDR3 DNA follows: TGTGCCAGCAGCCAAAGGGGGGCAGGAGGGGATACGCAGTATTTT. The J gene is TRBJ2-3, the V gene TRBV14; D might be TRBD1 or TRBD2, each matching 6 bases. Per the germline V gene, CDR1 is SGHDN and CDR2 is FVKESK. V gave up 2 bases and J gave up 6 bases, with 15 bases separating them. The CDR3 length is 15 residues.

This sequence joins TRBV2 and TRBJ1-4, with D possibly TRBD1 on 5 matching bases. Trimming took 10 bases from V and 8 from J, leaving 11 bases between them. The length of the CDR3 is 11 residues. The germline CDR1 and CDR2 sequences are SNHLY and FYNNEI. The CDR3 region has the DNA TGTGCCACCGAGCGACAGGAAAAACTGTTTTTT. Amino acid sequence: CATERQEKLFF.

The chain joins TRBV2 to TRBJ2-7, with 8 bases identical to TRBD1. Germline V CDR1 and CDR2: SNHLY, FYNNEI. J was trimmed by 5 bases and V by 7 bases; bases with no gene match: 13. There are 15 residues in the CDR3. This CDR3 is CASKDHGQGRDEQYF. CDR3 DNA sequence: TGTGCCAGCAAGGACCACGGACAGGGCCGTGACGAGCAGTACTTC.